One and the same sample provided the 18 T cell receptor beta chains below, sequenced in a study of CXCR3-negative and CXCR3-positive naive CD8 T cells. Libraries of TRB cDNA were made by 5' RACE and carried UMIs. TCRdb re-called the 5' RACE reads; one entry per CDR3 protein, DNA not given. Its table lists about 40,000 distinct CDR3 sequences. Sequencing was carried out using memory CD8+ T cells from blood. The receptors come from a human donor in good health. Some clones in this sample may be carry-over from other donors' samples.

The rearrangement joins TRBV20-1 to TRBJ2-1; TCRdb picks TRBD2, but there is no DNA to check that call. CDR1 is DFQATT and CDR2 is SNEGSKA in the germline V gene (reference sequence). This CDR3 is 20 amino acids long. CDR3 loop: CSARDPLSIRLRGSYNEQFF.

The CDR3: CASSITEVNTEAFF. The chain joins TRBV7-2 to TRBJ1-1. Germline V gene lookup returns CDR1 SGHTA and CDR2 FQGNSA. The CDR3 has 14 amino acids.

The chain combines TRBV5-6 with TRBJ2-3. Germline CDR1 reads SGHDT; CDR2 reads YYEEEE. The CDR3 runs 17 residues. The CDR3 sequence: CASSPTPKTYSTDTQYF.

Here the CDR3 reads CSGLDGYEQYF. The chain carries TRBV29-1 and TRBJ2-7. The CDR3 is 11 amino acids. The germline CDR1 and CDR2 sequences are SQVTM and ANQGSEA.

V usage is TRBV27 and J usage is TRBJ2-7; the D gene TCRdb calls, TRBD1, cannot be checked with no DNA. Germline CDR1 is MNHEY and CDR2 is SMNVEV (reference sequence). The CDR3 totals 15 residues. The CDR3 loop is CASTTLLQGIHEQYF.

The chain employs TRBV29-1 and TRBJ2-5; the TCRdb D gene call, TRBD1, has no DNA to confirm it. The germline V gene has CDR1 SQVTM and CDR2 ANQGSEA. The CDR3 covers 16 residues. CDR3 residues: CSVEGRDREEGETQYF.

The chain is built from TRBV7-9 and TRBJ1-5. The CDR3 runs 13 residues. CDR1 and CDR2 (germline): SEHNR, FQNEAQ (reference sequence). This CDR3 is CASSWDSNQPQHF.

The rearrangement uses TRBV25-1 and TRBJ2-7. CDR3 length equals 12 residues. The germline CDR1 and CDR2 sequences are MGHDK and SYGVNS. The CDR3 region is CASSEDPFEQYF.

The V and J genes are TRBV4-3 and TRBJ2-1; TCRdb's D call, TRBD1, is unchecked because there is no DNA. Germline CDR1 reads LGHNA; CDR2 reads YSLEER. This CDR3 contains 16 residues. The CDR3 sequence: CASSQDPGTGGIGQFF.

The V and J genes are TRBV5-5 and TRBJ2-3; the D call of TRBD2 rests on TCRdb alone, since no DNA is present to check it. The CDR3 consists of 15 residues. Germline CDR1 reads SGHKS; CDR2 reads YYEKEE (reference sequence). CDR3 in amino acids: CAGSFSGGGGDTQYF.

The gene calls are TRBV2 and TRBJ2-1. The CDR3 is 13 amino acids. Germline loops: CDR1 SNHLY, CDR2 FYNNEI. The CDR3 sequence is CASSEVRDVEQFF.

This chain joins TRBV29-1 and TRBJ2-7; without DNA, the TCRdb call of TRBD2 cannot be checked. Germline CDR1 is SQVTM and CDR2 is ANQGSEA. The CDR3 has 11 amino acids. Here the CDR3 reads CSGGGLNEQYF.

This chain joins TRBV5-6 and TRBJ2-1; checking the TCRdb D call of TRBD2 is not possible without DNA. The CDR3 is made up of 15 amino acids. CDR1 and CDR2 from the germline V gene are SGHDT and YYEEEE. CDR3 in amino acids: CASSLDSGGDNEQFF.

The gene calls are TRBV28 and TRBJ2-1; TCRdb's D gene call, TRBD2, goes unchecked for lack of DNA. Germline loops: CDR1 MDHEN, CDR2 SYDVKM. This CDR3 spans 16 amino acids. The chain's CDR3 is CASSSLGSSGSIEQFF.

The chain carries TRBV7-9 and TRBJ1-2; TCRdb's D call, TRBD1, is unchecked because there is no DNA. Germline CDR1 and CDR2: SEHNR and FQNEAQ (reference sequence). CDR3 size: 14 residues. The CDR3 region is CASSVGAPVYGYTF.

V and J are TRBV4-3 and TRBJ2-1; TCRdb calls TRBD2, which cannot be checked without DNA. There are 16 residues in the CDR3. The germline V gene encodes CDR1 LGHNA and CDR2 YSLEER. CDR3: CASSQDLRGGGNEQFF.

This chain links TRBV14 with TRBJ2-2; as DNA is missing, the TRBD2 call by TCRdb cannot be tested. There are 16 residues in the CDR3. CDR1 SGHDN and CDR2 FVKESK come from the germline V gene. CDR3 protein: CASSLRWTVNTGELFF.

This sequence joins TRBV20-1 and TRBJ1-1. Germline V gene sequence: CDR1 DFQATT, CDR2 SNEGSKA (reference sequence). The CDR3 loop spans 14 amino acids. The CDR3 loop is CSASDRVGDTEAFF.